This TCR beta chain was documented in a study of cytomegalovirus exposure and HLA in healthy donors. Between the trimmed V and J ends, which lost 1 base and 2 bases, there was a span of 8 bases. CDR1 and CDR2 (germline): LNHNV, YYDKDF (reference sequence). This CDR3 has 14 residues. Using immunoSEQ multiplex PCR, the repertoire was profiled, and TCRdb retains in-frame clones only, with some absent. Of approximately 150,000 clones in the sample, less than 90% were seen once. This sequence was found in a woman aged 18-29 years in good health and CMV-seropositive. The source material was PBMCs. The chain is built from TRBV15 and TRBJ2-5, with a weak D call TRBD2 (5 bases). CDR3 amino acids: CATSRVSGQETQYF. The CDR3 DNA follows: TGTGCCACCAGCAGAGTGAGCGGACAAGAGACCCAGTACTTC.